This TCR beta chain was recorded in a study of T-cell memory formation after mild COVID-19. Looking at the study overall: Among the donors, TCR clusters were largely specific to each donor.

The CDR3 totals 15 residues. J gave up 4 bases and V 6 bases, and 8 bases lay outside the gene matches. This clonotype is judged medium-sized. The antigen is unknown. TCRdb independently ran MiXCR on the 5' RACE reads; one entry per CDR3 protein. The sample holds 35,000 to 55,000 distinct CDR3 sequences, 8% to 10% seen once. Points from the study as a whole: The authors left the SARS-CoV-2 specificity of second-wave clones peaking on day 37 unconfirmed. Clones that shrank (day 15 to 85) were balanced CD4/CD8, whereas later expanders leaned CD4+.

The sequence was collected from an adult woman who had mild COVID-19 (a few samples of this study predate the infection). Cell type and time point are not known. The chain couples TRBV12-3 or TRBV12-4 to TRBJ1-1; TRBD1 matches at 10 bases. Sequencing was carried out using PBMCs or a T cell subset sorted from them (not recorded which). The CDR3 DNA follows: TGTGCCAGCAGCAGACCGGGACAGGGGACCACTGAAGCTTTCTTT. It yields the protein CASSRPGQGTTEAFF.